The present TCR beta chain was sequenced within a study of Ad26.COV2.S vaccination and SARS-CoV-2 variants. Study-wide context: In the study, Ad26.COV2.S was injected intramuscularly once, or twice 56 days apart. Study-level findings and limits: Whether participants received vaccine or placebo, their non-spike TCR breadth was similar.

Sequencing was performed with immunoSEQ multiplex PCR; in TCRdb, only in-frame clones are kept and a portion is missing. The sample contains 350,000 to 500,000 clones, 90% of which appear only once. Treatment meaning: roughly 20 received Ad26.COV2.S at low or high dose, single or two shots; about 5 received placebo; per-sample allocation not given. The study sampled participants on day 63 after the first vaccine or placebo injection. This clone was recorded only once. Its antigen is undetermined. Germline CDR1 MNHEY, CDR2 SVGEGT. There are 13 residues in the CDR3. V was shortened by 4 bases and J by 2 bases, with 5 bases between the two germline ends.

J is TRBJ2-2 and V is TRBV6-2 or TRBV6-3; D remains unclear. The specimen was peripheral blood, collected in a trial of Ad26.COV2.S vaccine versus placebo. The receptor's source is a person aged 18-60 years who received the Ad26.COV2.S COVID-19 vaccine or a placebo. The DNA of the CDR3 is TGTGCCAGCAGTTCCCACAACACCGGGGAGCTGTTTTTT. It codes for CASSSHNTGELFF.